The 26 T cell receptor beta chains in this list originate from one sample, sequenced in a study of shared clonotypes between healthy human individuals (dated by TCRdb to the early 2020s). Library preparation employed the immunoSEQ multiplex PCR assay. TCRdb stores this immuneACCESS table with in-frame sequences only. Part of the clones is absent; in the studies checked, under half of the shortfall reflects unresolved V genes, and no reason is known for the rest. The sample table contains 600,000 to 750,000 clones; only one count was recorded for 55% to 80% of them. Approximately 2% of the sample rests with the top ten. The sequencing input was memory CD4+ T cells sorted from blood. Sample cell subset or site, as interpreted from the label and publication: CD45RA-negative fraction. The receptors stem from a woman aged 25 to 39 in good health.

This clone has a handful of counts. Other DNA sequences in this specimen translate into the identical CDR3. The rearrangement links TRBV28 to TRBJ1-1; D is perhaps TRBD1 (5 bases). CDR3 length: 14 residues. Trimming took off 6 bases at V and 2 bases at J, with 13 bases between the two ends. From germline, CDR1 is MDHEN and CDR2 SYDVKM. The CDR3 loop is CASSPGTANTEAFF. CDR3 nucleotide sequence: TGTGCCAGCAGCCCCGGGACGGCAAACACTGAAGCTTTCTTT.

The chain has TRBV15 and TRBJ2-2, with D possibly called TRBD1 or TRBD2 (5 bases each). CDR1 is LNHNV, CDR2 YYDKDF, per germline (reference sequence). The CDR3 is 15 residues long. In DNA form, the CDR3 reads TGTGCTCCACCGTGGGGGACCCCAAGTGTCGGGGAGCTGTTTTTT. It is translated as CAPPWGTPSVGELFF. The full variable domain, rest sourced from reference TRBV15 and TRBJ2-2, is DAMVIQNPRYQVTQFGKPVTLSCSQTLNHNVMYWYQQKSSQAPKLLFHYYDKDFNNEADTPDNFQSRRPNTSFCFLDIRSPGLGDTAMYLCAPPWGTPSVGELFFGEGSRLTVL.

The V call is TRBV7-9, the J call TRBJ1-5, with D possibly matching TRBD1 (5 bases). Germline loops: CDR1 SEHNR, CDR2 FQNEAQ (reference sequence). This CDR3 region has 15 residues. V was shortened by 5 bases and J by 0 bases, with 11 bases between the two germline ends. CDR3 in DNA: TGTGCCAGCAGCCCGGGGGTTCATAGCAATCAGCCCCAGCATTTT. This encodes CASSPGVHSNQPQHF.

The count of this clone is one. This chain connects TRBV9 to TRBJ2-3; 9 bases align to TRBD2. V shed 6 bases, J shed 3 bases, and the junction held 8 bases outside the gene matches. This CDR3 has 15 amino acids. The germline V gene has CDR1 SGDLS and CDR2 YYNGEE. CDR3 in amino acids: CASKVAGVPTDTQYF. CDR3 DNA: TGTGCCAGCAAGGTAGCGGGAGTTCCTACAGATACGCAGTATTTT.

This clone has only a few counts. This same CDR3 is encoded by further DNA sequences in the sample. V usage is TRBV5-1 and J usage is TRBJ2-7; 9 bases are shared with TRBD1. Germline lookup yields CDR1 SGHRS and CDR2 YFSETQ. Losses at the gene ends were 2 bases for V and 3 bases for J; bases not matched to a gene: 3. There are 14 residues in the CDR3. The chain's CDR3 is CASSLQGASYEQYF. Written as DNA, the CDR3 is TGCGCCAGCAGCTTACAGGGGGCGAGCTACGAGCAGTACTTC.

The gene calls are TRBV27 and TRBJ1-2, with D perhaps TRBD1 (6 bases). This CDR3 contains 14 residues. Germline V gene data show CDR1 as MNHEY and CDR2 as SMNVEV (reference sequence). Trimming shortened V by 4 bases and J by 4 bases, and 13 bases separated the two germline ends. The CDR3 bases are TGTGCCAGCAGTTCTTTGGGGGCGGGCTATGGCTACACCTTC. Translated, it gives CASSSLGAGYGYTF.

This clone was observed a single time. The genes are TRBV7-2 and TRBJ1-4; 7 positions match TRBD1. The CDR3 has 14 amino acids. From germline, CDR1 is SGHTA and CDR2 FQGNSA. V dropped 4 bases and J dropped 4; count of bases not matched to a gene: 3. CDR3 sequence reads: CASSSGQINEKLFF. The CDR3 coding sequence is TGTGCCAGCAGCTCGGGACAGATTAATGAAAAACTGTTTTTT.

This clone was detected only once. This sequence joins TRBV10-3 and TRBJ2-1; D call uncertain. The CDR3 contains 13 residues. The germline V gene encodes CDR1 ENHRY and CDR2 SYGVKD. V shed 8 bases and J shed 0 bases, with 8 bases lying between them. The CDR3 loop is CAISRYSYNEQFF. CDR3 sequence (DNA): TGTGCCATCTCGCGATACTCCTACAATGAGCAGTTCTTC.

The rearrangement uses TRBV2 and TRBJ2-2; 8 bases line up with TRBD1. The ends lost 4 bases at V and 1 base at J; junction bases unmatched: 5. The CDR3 is 16 residues long. CDR1 is SNHLY, CDR2 FYNNEI, per germline. For the CDR3, the DNA is TGTGCCAGCAGTGTTCGGACAGGGAAGAACACCGGGGAGCTGTTTTTT. Amino acid sequence: CASSVRTGKNTGELFF.

This chain connects TRBV11-1 to TRBJ2-1; D is ambiguous. The CDR3 totals 12 residues. CDR1 is SGHAT, CDR2 FQDESV, per germline (reference sequence). V shed 1 base and J shed 9 bases, with 7 bases lying between them. The CDR3 region is CASSLGRSEQFF. CDR3 DNA sequence: TGTGCCAGCAGCTTAGGAAGGAGTGAGCAGTTCTTC.

The chain couples TRBV11-2 to TRBJ2-7; no firm D call. Germline V gives CDR1 SGHAT, CDR2 FQNNGV. This CDR3 has 14 residues. The V end was cut by 3 bases, the J end by 3 bases, with 12 bases between. This chain's CDR3 is CASSFAPQGYEQYF. The CDR3 DNA reads as TGTGCCAGCAGCTTTGCCCCCCAAGGCTACGAGCAGTACTTC.

The rearrangement joins TRBV10-3 to TRBJ2-7; 8 bases match TRBD2. CDR1 and CDR2 (germline): ENHRY, SYGVKD. Trimming removed 8 bases from V and 5 bases from J; junction bases left unmatched: 11. The CDR3 runs to 14 residues. This chain's CDR3 is CAISGAGAGDEQYF. In DNA form, the CDR3 reads TGTGCCATCTCCGGAGCGGGGGCTGGCGACGAGCAGTACTTC.

V and J are TRBV7-7 and TRBJ1-4; no firm D call. Germline-derived CDR1 and CDR2 are SSHAT and FNYEAQ (reference sequence). The CDR3 contains 15 residues. V was cut by 5 bases and J by 5 bases, with 15 bases left in between. Here the CDR3 reads CASSPSPNPNEKLFF. The CDR3 DNA reads as TGTGCCAGCAGCCCATCCCCGAACCCGAATGAAAAACTGTTTTTT.

V and J are TRBV28 and TRBJ1-2, with D perhaps TRBD1 (5 bases). V was trimmed by 2 bases and J by 2 bases, leaving 12 bases between them. Germline assignment: CDR1 MDHEN and CDR2 SYDVKM. This CDR3 is built from 15 residues. The CDR3 sequence is CASSLQRGPNYGYTF. The DNA for the CDR3 is TGTGCCAGCAGTTTACAGCGGGGCCCCAACTATGGCTACACCTTC.

The rearrangement uses TRBV7-2 and TRBJ1-1; D not resolved. Germline CDR1 and CDR2: SGHTA and FQGNSA. CDR3 size: 13 residues. With 6 bases removed from V and 2 bases from J, the gap between germline ends came to 10 bases. CDR3: CASSYRQNTEAFF. CDR3 sequence (DNA): TGTGCCAGCAGTTACCGACAAAACACTGAAGCTTTCTTT.

The chain combines TRBV11-2 with TRBJ1-1; 8 bases map to TRBD1. The V gene end was trimmed by 3 bases and the J gene end by 4 bases; junction bases not matched to a gene: 10. The CDR3 is 16 residues long. The V gene's germline CDR1 is SGHAT and CDR2 FQNNGV. The CDR3 here is CASSFIITGGRTEAFF. CDR3 coding DNA: TGTGCCAGCAGCTTTATTATCACAGGGGGACGCACTGAAGCTTTCTTT.

The genes are TRBV7-9 and TRBJ2-1; D possibly corresponds to TRBD1 (6 bases). The germline V gene encodes CDR1 SEHNR and CDR2 FQNEAQ (reference sequence). This CDR3 comprises 16 residues. This CDR3 reads CATRGSLQASYNEQFF. The CDR3 DNA sequence: TGTGCTACGAGGGGGAGCCTACAGGCATCCTACAATGAGCAGTTCTTC.

The rearrangement joins TRBV2 to TRBJ1-1, with 7 nucleotides matching TRBD1. Trimming at V came to 6 bases and at J to 2 bases, leaving 6 bases not matched to a gene. The CDR3 consists of 14 residues. Germline V CDR1 and CDR2: SNHLY, FYNNEI. CDR3 DNA sequence: TGTGCCAGCAGGAAGGGACAGTCTAACACTGAAGCTTTCTTT. Amino acids: CASRKGQSNTEAFF. The full variable domain, in which reference TRBV2 and TRBJ1-1 provide the parts outside the CDR3, is EPEVTQTPSHQVTQMGQEVILRCVPISNHLYFYWYRQILGQKVEFLVSFYNNEISEKSEIFDDQFSVERPDGSNFTLKIRSTKLEDSAMYFCASRKGQSNTEAFFGQGTRLTVV.

The chain joins TRBV11-3 to TRBJ2-7; D possibly corresponds to TRBD1 (6 bases). From germline, CDR1 is SGHNT and CDR2 YENEEA. Between the trimmed V and J ends, which lost 4 bases and 6 bases, there was a span of 16 bases. The CDR3 covers 14 residues. The CDR3 spells CASSSRETGGEQYF. In nucleotides, the CDR3 is TGTGCCAGCAGCTCCCGAGAGACAGGCGGCGAGCAGTACTTC.

On this clone itself: With only one base between it and a far larger clone, this is likely a read error. The sample carries other DNA sequences with the same CDR3. The CDR3 reads CASSLEAGGGETQYF. The CDR3 DNA is TGTGCCAGCAGCTTAGAGGCGGGGGGGGGAGAGACCCAGTACTTC. The chain is built from TRBV13 and TRBJ2-5, with 9 nucleotides matching TRBD2. J was trimmed by 4 bases and V by 1 base; bases with no gene match: 4. This CDR3 has 15 residues. Per the germline V gene, CDR1 is PRHDT and CDR2 is FYEKMQ (reference sequence).

The chain couples TRBV29-1 to TRBJ1-1, with D possibly matching TRBD1 (5 bases). CDR1 and CDR2 from the germline V gene are SQVTM and ANQGSEA. This CDR3 region has 12 residues. V was cut by 8 bases and J by 1 base, with 11 bases left in between. The CDR3: CSTMDTNTEAFF. DNA of the CDR3: TGCAGCACCATGGACACGAACACTGAAGCTTTCTTT.

The genes are TRBV7-8 and TRBJ2-5; unclear D gene. Per the germline V gene, CDR1 is SGHVS and CDR2 is FQNEAQ. This CDR3 spans 11 amino acids. V was shortened by 6 bases and J by 5 bases, with 7 bases between the two germline ends. This CDR3 reads CASRQEETQYF. The CDR3 DNA reads as TGTGCCAGCAGGCAGGAGGAGACCCAGTACTTC. The variable domain in full, with the rest retrieved from reference TRBV7-8 and TRBJ2-5, is GAGVSQSPRYKVAKRGQDVALRCDPISGHVSLFWYQQALGQGPEFLTYFQNEAQLDKSGLPSDRFFAERPEGSVSTLKIQRTQQEDSAVYLCASRQEETQYFGPGTRLLVL.

This clone showed up just a few times. The CDR3 sequence is CASSTQGTNEKLFF. DNA of the CDR3: TGTGCCAGTAGTACACAGGGAACTAATGAAAAACTGTTTTTT. The chain uses TRBV19 and TRBJ1-4, with a possible D match to TRBD1 (6 bases). The germline V and J ends were trimmed by 4 bases and 1 base, with 7 bases remaining between them. Germline CDR1 and CDR2: LNHDA and SQIVND (reference sequence). There are 14 residues in the CDR3.

This clone was picked up a small number of times. This chain links TRBV7-2 with TRBJ1-5; no clear D. The CDR3 runs 15 residues. The V gene lost 6 bases and the J gene lost 3 bases, with 15 bases spanning the gap. The germline gives CDR1 SGHTA, CDR2 FQGNSA. In DNA, the CDR3 is TGTGCCAGCAGGCCGACGGCCGTTGCCAATCAGCCCCAGCATTTT. It specifies CASRPTAVANQPQHF. Based on the CDR3 plus reference TRBV7-2 and TRBJ1-5, the full variable domain is GAGVSQSPSNKVTEKGKDVELRCDPISGHTALYWYRQSLGQGLEFLIYFQGNSAPDKSGLPSDRFSAERTGGSVSTLTIQRTQQEDSAVYLCASRPTAVANQPQHFGDGTRLSIL.

The chain has TRBV4-2 and TRBJ1-5; tentative D call: TRBD1 (5 bases). The CDR3 spans 15 residues. Trimming cost V 3 bases and J 5 bases, with 14 bases left between them. From germline, CDR1 is LGHNA and CDR2 YNFKEQ. CDR3 DNA: TGTGCCAGCAGCCAGGCCGGGACCCAGTATCAGCCCCAGCATTTT. As protein: CASSQAGTQYQPQHF.

This sequence joins TRBV11-3 and TRBJ2-1, with a weak D call TRBD1 (7 bases). Germline-derived CDR1 and CDR2 are SGHNT and YENEEA. CDR3 size: 15 residues. The germline V and J ends were trimmed by 4 bases and 3 bases, with 13 bases remaining between them. The CDR3 DNA reads TGTGCCAGCAGCTCCTCGCGGGACAGCTACAATGAGCAGTTCTTC. Its protein is CASSSSRDSYNEQFF. Full variable domain (missing parts from reference TRBV11-3 and TRBJ2-1): EAGVVQSPRYKIIEKKQPVAFWCNPISGHNTLYWYLQNLGQGPELLIRYENEEAVDDSQLPKDRFSAERLKGVDSTLKIQPAELGDSAVYLCASSSSRDSYNEQFFGPGTRLTVL.